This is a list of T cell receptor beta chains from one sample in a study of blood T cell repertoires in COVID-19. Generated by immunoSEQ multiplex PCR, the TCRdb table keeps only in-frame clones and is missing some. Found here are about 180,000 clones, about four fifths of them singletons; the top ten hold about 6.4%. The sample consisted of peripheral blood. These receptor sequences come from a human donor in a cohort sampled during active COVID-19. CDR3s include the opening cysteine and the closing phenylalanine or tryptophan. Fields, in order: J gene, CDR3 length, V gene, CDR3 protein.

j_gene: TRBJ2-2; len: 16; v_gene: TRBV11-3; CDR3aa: CASSLGGGTNTGELFF
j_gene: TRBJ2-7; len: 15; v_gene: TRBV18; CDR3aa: CASSPGAPGIYEQYF
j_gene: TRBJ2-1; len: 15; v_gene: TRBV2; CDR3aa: CASSDGLAVYNEQFF
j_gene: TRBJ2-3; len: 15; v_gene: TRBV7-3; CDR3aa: CASSVTGGGTDTQYF
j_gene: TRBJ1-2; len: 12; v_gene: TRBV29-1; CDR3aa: CSAGQGEYGYTF
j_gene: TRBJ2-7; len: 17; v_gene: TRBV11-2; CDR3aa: CASSRGLAGAFSYEQYF
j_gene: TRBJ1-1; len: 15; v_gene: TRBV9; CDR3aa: CASSVGGEMNTEAFF
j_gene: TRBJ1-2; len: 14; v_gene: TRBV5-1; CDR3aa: CASSPTGAGYGYTF
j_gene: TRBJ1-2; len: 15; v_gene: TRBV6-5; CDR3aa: CASSYGSGQEYGYTF
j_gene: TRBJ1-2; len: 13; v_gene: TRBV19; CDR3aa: CASKVEGSGGYTF
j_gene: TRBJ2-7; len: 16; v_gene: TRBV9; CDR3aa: CASSVRPGTGVAEQYF
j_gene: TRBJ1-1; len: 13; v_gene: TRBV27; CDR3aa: CASSITGNTEAFF
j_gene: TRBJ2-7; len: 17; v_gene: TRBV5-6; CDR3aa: CASSLGAGQSVSYEQYF
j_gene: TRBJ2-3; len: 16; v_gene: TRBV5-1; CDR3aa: CASSIPSDSRTDTQYF
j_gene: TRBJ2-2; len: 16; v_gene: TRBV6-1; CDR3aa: CASSETRAFGTGELFF
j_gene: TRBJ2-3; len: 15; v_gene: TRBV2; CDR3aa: CASSSRDRLTDTQYF
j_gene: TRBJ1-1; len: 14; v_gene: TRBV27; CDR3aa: CASSPPTGNTEAFF
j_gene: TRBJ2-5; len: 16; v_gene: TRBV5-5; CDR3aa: CASSPRTGGEGETQYF
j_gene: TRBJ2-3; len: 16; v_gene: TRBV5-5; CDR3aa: CASSLGGLAATDTQYF
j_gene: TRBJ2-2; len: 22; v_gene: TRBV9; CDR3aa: CASSNPPGNQGLAPVNTGELFF
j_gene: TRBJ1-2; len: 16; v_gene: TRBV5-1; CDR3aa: CASSLGQTTGAYGYTF
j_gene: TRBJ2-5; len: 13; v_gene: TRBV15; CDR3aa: CATSRDYGETQYF
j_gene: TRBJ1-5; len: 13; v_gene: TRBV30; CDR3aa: CAPSSGGDQPQHF
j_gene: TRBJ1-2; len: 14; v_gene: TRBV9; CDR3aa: CASSVAPTGDGYTF
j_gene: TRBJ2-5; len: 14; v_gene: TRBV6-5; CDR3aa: CASSIAGALWTQYF
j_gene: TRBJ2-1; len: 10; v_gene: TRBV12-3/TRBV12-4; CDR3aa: CASSSNEQFF
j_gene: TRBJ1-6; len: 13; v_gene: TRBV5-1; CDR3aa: CASSLDGNSPLHF
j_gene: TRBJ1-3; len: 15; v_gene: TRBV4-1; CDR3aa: CASSLAGGSGNTIYF
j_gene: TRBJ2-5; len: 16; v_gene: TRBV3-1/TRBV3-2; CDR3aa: CASKTGDSDSEETQYF
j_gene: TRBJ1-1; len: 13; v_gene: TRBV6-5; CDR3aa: CASRRPGGTEAFF
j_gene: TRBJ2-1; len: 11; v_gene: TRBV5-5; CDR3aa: CASSWGDEQFF
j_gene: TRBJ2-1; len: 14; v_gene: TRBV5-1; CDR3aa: CASSRDRGYNEQFF
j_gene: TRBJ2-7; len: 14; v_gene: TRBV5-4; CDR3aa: CASSLGQGAYEQYF
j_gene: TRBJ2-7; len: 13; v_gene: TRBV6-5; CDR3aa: CASSLDRAYEQYF
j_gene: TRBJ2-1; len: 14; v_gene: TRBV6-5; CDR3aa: CASSTGGPYNEQFF
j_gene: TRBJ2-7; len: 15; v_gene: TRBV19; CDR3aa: CASSSPGTAVFEQYF
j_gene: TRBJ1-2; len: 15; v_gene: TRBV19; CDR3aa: CASSMAQSLVYGYTF
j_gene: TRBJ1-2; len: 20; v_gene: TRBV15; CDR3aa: CATSKGSTYNTRGLRWGYTF
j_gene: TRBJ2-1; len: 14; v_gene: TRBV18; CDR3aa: CASSRDSSYNEQFF
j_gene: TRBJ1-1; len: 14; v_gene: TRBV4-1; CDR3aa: CASSQGGLNTEAFF
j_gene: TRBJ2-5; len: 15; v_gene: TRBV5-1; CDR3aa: CASSLRTGGRETQYF
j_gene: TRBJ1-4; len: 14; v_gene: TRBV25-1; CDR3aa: CASSGTATNEKLFF
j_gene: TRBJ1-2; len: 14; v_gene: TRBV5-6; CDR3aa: CASSLGRGGYGYTF
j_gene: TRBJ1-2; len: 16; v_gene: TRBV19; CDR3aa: CASSPRTGRSLYGYTF
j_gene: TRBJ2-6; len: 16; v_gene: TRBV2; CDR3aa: CASTDIRGPGANVLTF
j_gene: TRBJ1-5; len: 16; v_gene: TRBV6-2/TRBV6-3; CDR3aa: CASSYRSTGRVQPQHF
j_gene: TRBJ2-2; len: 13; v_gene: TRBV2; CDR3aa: CASGEIGVGELFF
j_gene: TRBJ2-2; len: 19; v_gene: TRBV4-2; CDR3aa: CASSQEVVSGGANTGELFF
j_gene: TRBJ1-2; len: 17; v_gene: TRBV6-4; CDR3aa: CASSDSKRTGGNYGYTF
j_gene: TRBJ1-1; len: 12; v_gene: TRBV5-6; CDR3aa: CASSSVNRRAFF
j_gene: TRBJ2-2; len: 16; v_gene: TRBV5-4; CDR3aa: CASSTIAGGNTGELFF
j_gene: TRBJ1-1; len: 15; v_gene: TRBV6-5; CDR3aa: CASSLGTGENTEAFF
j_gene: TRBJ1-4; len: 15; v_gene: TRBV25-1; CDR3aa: CASSGTESTNEKLFF
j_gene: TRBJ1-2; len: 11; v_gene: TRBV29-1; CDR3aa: CSVENWSKSTF
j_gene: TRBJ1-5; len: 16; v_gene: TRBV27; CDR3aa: CASSLSREYSNQPQHF
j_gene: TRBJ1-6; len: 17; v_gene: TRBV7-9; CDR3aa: CASSLGGTGRRNSPLHF
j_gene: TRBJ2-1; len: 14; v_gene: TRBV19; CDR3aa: CASTKGGGLGEQFF